Listed here is a single T cell receptor beta chain. This receptor's antigen is unknown. No quality values exist for individual bases; no much larger clone is one base distant. This CDR3 is also generated by other DNA sequences in the sample. The data stem from a study of shared clonotypes between healthy human individuals (dated by TCRdb to 2018 to 2020). In terms of the full investigation: A couple of women and a few men aged 18 to 49 years were included in the cohort. For each donor, CD4 naive and CD4 memory were each run on three plates, CD8 naive on two plates, and CD8 memory on one plate. To estimate repertoire size and how much clonotypes are shared between individuals, the study performed deep sequencing of blood TCR repertoires from five healthy adults. Libraries were prepared and TCR repertoires were sequenced by different laboratories using diverse techniques, in order to increase sequencing depth and limit assay-specific biases. Per donor, leukapheresis produced somewhere between about 0.94 and 9.5 billion PBMCs. Paper-wide results and their limitations: Estimated clonotype richness was generally larger for naive than for memory subsets. Pairwise subsampling indicated that sequencing depth was expected to affect the degree of clonotype sharing among donors. Across a handful of donors, approximately 5% of naive CD4, more than 3% of naive CD8, about 2.3% of memory CD4, and 0.3% to 0.45% of memory CD8 clonotypes were shared. Sampling was restricted to blood, and TCR repertoires in tissue are likely to differ from TCR repertoires in blood. Clonotypes shared by all four sorted-subset donors showed higher generation probabilities than non-shared clonotypes. Incomplete sequencing was indicated by rarefaction of sorted-subset datasets, despite the large sequencing depth. Because the study included a small number of donors, the genetic and exposure-history diversity represented was limited.

Cut back by 0 bases and 0 bases, the V and J ends lie 4 bases apart. For CDR1 and CDR2, the germline V gene (reference sequence) lists SGHNT and YYREEE. CDR3 length: 13 amino acids, cysteine to phenylalanine. The sequence is cut down to CDR3 DNA, 39 bases in frame from base 1. Using the deep immunoSEQ assay, multiplex PCR amplified TCR CDR3 regions from genomic DNA. Genomic DNA extracted from each cell subset was distributed evenly over all wells of several immunoSEQ 96-well plates, and each plate served as one replicate. For sorted subsets, each replicate PCR was loaded with approximately 0.2 ug genomic DNA, equivalent to 30,000 or so T cell genomes. Purified libraries were quantified with a Qubit 3.0 fluorometer, sized on a Bioanalyzer 2100, and re-quantified with the KAPA Library Quantification kit. Each immunoSEQ 96-well plate was sequenced on its own single-read 150-cycle Illumina NextSeq 550 flow cell. The authors' pipeline ran thus. Because the immunoSEQ output included only junctional sequences and no quality scores, the filtering could not be the same as the filtering used for full-length reads. Sequences were annotated with PyIR, a Python wrapper for IgBLAST v1.9, and V/J genes and CDR3 were assigned using IMGT germline references. Reads were filtered out if the reads had weak V/J assignments (E-value above 1e-6), no CDR3, stop codons, out-of-frame junctions, or ambiguous translated residues. A V3J clonotype was defined by an identical inferred V gene, J gene, and CDR3 amino acid sequence. Percentage overlap between repertoires was computed as shared unique clonotypes divided by the size of the smaller repertoire. Richness of each repertoire was evaluated using RTK rarefaction, the Chao1 estimator, and Recon v2.1 estimates of unobserved clonotypes. For all TCRbeta clonotypes obtained by the gDNA method from a few donors, generation probabilities were computed with OLGA. Held by TCRdb, this immuneACCESS table contains in-frame sequences only and omits some clones. Under half of the omission traces to an unresolved V gene where checked; the cause of the rest is unknown. V and J calls and clone size are as listed in that table; D and trimming were resolved from the DNA. Present in this sample are roughly 2.2 million clones, 80% to 95% of which were seen just once. 0.39% of the sample rests with the top ten.

Healthy HIV-negative adults with no recently reported acute infections or vaccinations were included as donors. Every donor was a Caucasian adult residing in Nashville, Tennessee, USA. CD4+ T cells were enriched by magnetic negative selection, after which naive cells were positively selected on CD45RA and the negative fraction was taken as the memory subset. Blood was collected by leukapheresis, and PBMCs were isolated by Ficoll-Histopaque density gradient centrifugation and then cryopreserved in liquid nitrogen vapor phase. Analytical flow cytometry was used to check the purity and quantity of every magnetically sorted T cell population. Genomic DNA was isolated from each sorted fraction and quantified by UV absorbance on a Nanodrop 2000c.

The sample taken for sequencing was naive CD4+ T cells from PBMCs. In the paper's terms, the cell subset or site label means: CD45RA+ positively selected. This sequence originates from a man between 18 and 35 years old in good health. Some clones in this sample may be carry-over from other donors' samples. The chain was built from TRBV5-4 and TRBJ2-7; the D gene identity is not certain. The CDR3 corresponds to CASSLGSSYEQYF. The bases read TGTGCCAGCAGCTTGGGCAGCTCCTACGAGCAGTACTTC.